This passage covers 16 T cell receptor beta chains from one sample sequenced in a study of blood T cell repertoires in COVID-19. The table came from immunoSEQ multiplex PCR; TCRdb's copy has only in-frame clones and leaves some out. The table includes 40,000 to 50,000 clones, 90% detected once. The sequenced material came from peripheral blood. The receptors derive from a man in his 70s with active COVID-19.

The chain combines TRBV2 with TRBJ2-7; 10 bases agree with TRBD1. The CDR3 runs to 14 residues. J was trimmed by 5 bases and V by 5 bases; bases with no gene match: 6. Germline V gene sequence: CDR1 SNHLY, CDR2 FYNNEI. In DNA, the CDR3 is TGTGCCAGCAGTCAGGGACAGGGGTTCCACGAGCAGTACTTC. The encoded protein is CASSQGQGFHEQYF.

The chain combines TRBV20-1 with TRBJ2-1; 11 positions match TRBD2. The V gene's germline CDR1 is DFQATT and CDR2 SNEGSKA (reference sequence). There are 11 residues in the CDR3. The CDR3 sequence is CLTSGNNEQFF. In nucleotides, the CDR3 is TGCTTGACTAGCGGGAACAATGAGCAGTTCTTC.

The gene calls are TRBV28 and TRBJ1-2; TRBD1 aligns across 7 bases. Trimming took 6 bases from V and 6 from J; bases not matched to a gene: 10. Germline CDR1 MDHEN, CDR2 SYDVKM. The CDR3 runs to 14 residues. The CDR3 DNA follows: TGTGCCAGCAGCACAAAACCGACAGGGAATGGCTACACCTTC. This codes for CASSTKPTGNGYTF.

This chain joins TRBV2 and TRBJ1-5, with 8 nucleotides matching TRBD1. Germline V CDR1 and CDR2: SNHLY, FYNNEI. The V segment lost 6 bases and the J segment 6 bases; nucleotides outside the gene matches: 7. There are 14 residues in the CDR3. The CDR3 DNA reads TGTGCCAGCAGAGCAAAGACAGGGGCTCAGCCCCAGCATTTT. Translating it yields CASRAKTGAQPQHF.

The J gene is TRBJ1-5, the V gene TRBV20-1; no definite D call. The CDR3 spans 16 residues. V was cut by 3 bases and J by 5 bases, with 20 bases left in between. Germline assignment: CDR1 DFQATT and CDR2 SNEGSKA (reference sequence). The CDR3 region has the DNA TGCAGTGCTAGTCCCCGAACCACCGGTTCGGATCAGCCCCAGCATTTT. Translation gives CSASPRTTGSDQPQHF.

J is TRBJ1-1 and V is TRBV28; perhaps TRBD1 as D (5 bases). CDR1 and CDR2 (germline): MDHEN, SYDVKM. V lost 0 bases and J lost 4, with 6 bases in between. The CDR3 has 13 residues. CDR3 protein: CASSLWGGTEAFF. The DNA for the CDR3 is TGTGCCAGCAGTTTATGGGGGGGCACTGAAGCTTTCTTT.

The genes are TRBV15 and TRBJ1-6; unclear D gene. With 1 base removed from V and 7 bases from J, the gap between germline ends came to 14 bases. The CDR3 extends over 16 amino acids. CDR1 and CDR2 from the germline V gene are LNHNV and YYDKDF (reference sequence). CDR3 in amino acids: CATSRVGRARNSPLHF. For the CDR3, the DNA is TGTGCCACCAGCAGAGTAGGGAGGGCTAGGAATTCACCCCTCCACTTT.

This clone was seen more than once but under ten times. The chain recombines TRBV5-4 with TRBJ2-2, with 8 bases lining up with TRBD1. The length of the CDR3 is 15 residues. The germline gives CDR1 SGHNT, CDR2 YYREEE (reference sequence). The ends lost 4 bases at V and 1 base at J; junction bases unmatched: 3. In DNA form, the CDR3 reads TGTGCCAGCAGCCCGGACAGGGAGAACACCGGGGAGCTGTTTTTT. This sequence encodes CASSPDRENTGELFF.

The chain combines TRBV28 with TRBJ2-2, with D uncertain. The CDR3 is 13 residues long. Trimming left V 7 bases short and J 4 bases short, with 10 bases between. Looked up from germline, CDR1 is MDHEN and CDR2 is SYDVKM. CDR3 sequence (DNA): TGTGCCAGCACCATACCTACCACCGGGGAGCTGTTTTTT. Its translation: CASTIPTTGELFF. The variable domain in full, completed from reference TRBV28 and TRBJ2-2, reads DVKVTQSSRYLVKRTGEKVFLECVQDMDHENMFWYRQDPGLGLRLIYFSYDVKMKEKGDIPEGYSVSREKKERFSLILESASTNQTSMYLCASTIPTTGELFFGEGSRLTVL.

The chain has TRBV14 and TRBJ2-6, with D maybe TRBD1 (6 bases). The V gene lost 3 bases and the J gene lost 0 bases, with 15 bases spanning the gap. The CDR3 runs 18 residues. The germline V gene encodes CDR1 SGHDN and CDR2 FVKESK. DNA for the CDR3: TGTGCCAGCAGCCATAAAGTTACAGGGAGCTCTGGGGCCAACGTCCTGACTTTC. This gives the protein CASSHKVTGSSGANVLTF. Combining the CDR3 with reference TRBV14 and TRBJ2-6 gives the whole variable domain EAGVTQFPSHSVIEKGQTVTLRCDPISGHDNLYWYRRVMGKEIKFLLHFVKESKQDESGMPNNRFLAERTGGTYSTLKVQPAELEDSGVYFCASSHKVTGSSGANVLTFGAGSRLTVL.

The V gene is TRBV2, the J gene TRBJ2-2; TRBD1 matches 11 bases. With 7 bases clipped from V and 5 bases from J, the junction kept 6 bases outside the gene matches. There are 15 residues in the CDR3. Germline CDR1 and CDR2: SNHLY and FYNNEI. The CDR3 loop is CASTRDRGGTGELFF. The CDR3 bases are TGTGCCAGCACCAGGGACAGGGGGGGGACCGGGGAGCTGTTTTTT.

The V and J genes are TRBV11-3 and TRBJ2-1; 13 positions match TRBD2. The CDR3 length is 18 residues. Germline CDR1 reads SGHNT; CDR2 reads YENEEA. V lost 6 bases to trimming and J lost 2 bases; unmatched junction nucleotides: 10. The CDR3 bases are TGTGCCAGCAGTATCCGAGGGGGGACTAGCGGGGCCTACAATGAGCAGTTCTTC. It translates to CASSIRGGTSGAYNEQFF.

This clone has only one observation. The J gene is TRBJ1-1, the V gene TRBV19, with a possible D match to TRBD1 (5 bases). Trimming shortened V by 5 bases and J by 0 bases, and 10 bases separated the two germline ends. Germline V lookup: CDR1 LNHDA, CDR2 SQIVND (reference sequence). This CDR3 contains 14 residues. In nucleotides, the CDR3 is TGTGCCAGTAGTTCATCGACAGTGAACACTGAAGCTTTCTTT. This encodes CASSSSTVNTEAFF.

The rearrangement joins TRBV27 to TRBJ2-2; TRBD2 matches at 8 bases. Germline loops: CDR1 MNHEY, CDR2 SMNVEV (reference sequence). There are 17 residues in the CDR3. Unmatched junction bases numbered 17, after V lost 11 bases and J lost 3 bases. The DNA of the CDR3 is TGTGCCTCCAAAAGAGATACCGGGAGGGCCGACACCGGGGAGCTGTTTTTT. Protein sequence: CASKRDTGRADTGELFF.

V usage is TRBV6-5 and J usage is TRBJ2-3; 7 nucleotides align to TRBD2. Trimming took 1 base from V and 2 from J; bases not matched to a gene: 3. Germline V gene sequence: CDR1 MNHEY, CDR2 SVGAGI. This CDR3 region has 15 residues. CDR3 amino acids: CASSYLAGPTDTQYF. The CDR3 nucleotides are TGTGCCAGCAGTTACTTAGCGGGCCCCACAGATACGCAGTATTTT.

The chain couples TRBV7-9 to TRBJ1-4, with 9 nucleotides matching TRBD1. The germline gives CDR1 SEHNR, CDR2 FQNEAQ (reference sequence). The CDR3 consists of 13 residues. V lost 6 bases to trimming and J lost 6 bases; unmatched junction nucleotides: 2. The CDR3 DNA reads as TGTGCCAGCAGGAGACAGGGGGATGAAAAACTGTTTTTT. Amino acid sequence: CASRRQGDEKLFF.